The clone carrying this T cell receptor beta chain has a handful of counts. Its antigen is unidentified. Unique molecular identifiers had been added to the TCR beta cDNA libraries. TCRdb reprocessed the PCR reads via MiXCR and lists one record per CDR3 protein. This table has 600,000 to 700,000 distinct CDR3 sequences, approximately 60% appearing once. This sample stems from a study of post-analysis software for immune sequencing data. Study-level information: Recorded disease courses covered relapsing-remitting, secondary progressive and progressive-relapsing multiple sclerosis. Some patients had no subtype annotation. General study findings and limits: Co-batched samples clustered tightly together by F measure.

Sequencing was carried out using blood. This receptor was taken from a girl aged 2 to 10 with multiple sclerosis.

DNA of the CDR3: TGTGCCAGCAGCTTAGAGGGGACTTTATCCTACAATGAGCAGTTCTTC. Protein sequence: CASSLEGTLSYNEQFF. The V gene is TRBV7-3, the J gene TRBJ2-1; D may be TRBD2 (6 bases). V lost 2 bases and J 1 base, leaving 12 bases between the germline ends. This CDR3 comprises 16 residues. Per germline, CDR1 SGHTA and CDR2 FQGTGA.